The 28 T cell receptor beta chains given below trace back to one sample, sequenced in a study of CD8 T cells in Susac syndrome. Random hexamers were used to reverse transcribe about 0.5 to 1 ug of RNA. MiXCR, applied by TCRdb to the immunoSEQ multiplex PCR reads, yields one record per CDR3 protein. The top ten clones hold 0.27% of a sample with more than 110,000 distinct CDR3 sequences, 94% of them seen once. Sequenced sample: CD8+ T cells from PBMCs. The origin of the receptors is a human donor in good health.

The chain links TRBV12-3 or TRBV12-4 to TRBJ2-5, with 8 bases fitting TRBD2. This CDR3 is 22 amino acids long. V trimming: 1 base; J trimming: 5 bases; junction bases outside the gene matches: 27. CDR3 nucleotides: TGTGCCAGCAGTTTAGGCAGACCCGGCTTGAAGGATCGAGCGGGAGACTGGGAGACCCAGTACTTC. Amino acid sequence: CASSLGRPGLKDRAGDWETQYF.

This clonotype occurred once. V is TRBV7-9 and J is TRBJ1-1; no clear D gene. This CDR3 has 13 amino acids. Trimming stripped 8 bases from V and 6 bases from J, with 16 bases between. Per germline, CDR1 SEHNR and CDR2 FQNEAQ (reference sequence). CDR3 coding DNA: TGTGCCAGCGAATCCGGGTTGTTCCCTGAAGCTTTCTTT. Translating gives CASESGLFPEAFF. The whole variable domain, remainder taken from reference TRBV7-9 and TRBJ1-1, is DTGVSQNPRHKITKRGQNVTFRCDPISEHNRLYWYRQTLGQGPEFLTYFQNEAQLEKSRLLSDRFSAERPKGSFSTLEIQRTEQGDSAMYLCASESGLFPEAFFGQGTRLTVV.

J is TRBJ2-7 and V is TRBV29-1; 10 bases align to TRBD2. V dropped 4 bases and J dropped 7; count of bases not matched to a gene: 10. CDR1 is SQVTM, CDR2 ANQGSEA, per germline. This CDR3 region has 14 residues. CDR3 loop: CSVGSEREGQEQYF. In DNA, the CDR3 is TGCAGCGTTGGTAGCGAGCGGGAGGGCCAAGAGCAGTACTTC.

The CDR3 protein is CATSRAVEVDTEAFF. The CDR3 nucleotides are TGTGCCACCAGCAGAGCTGTCGAGGTGGACACTGAAGCTTTCTTT. The chain links TRBV15 to TRBJ1-1; no definite D call. V lost 1 base and J lost 3, with 12 bases in between. The CDR3 is 15 amino acids. Germline V gives CDR1 LNHNV, CDR2 YYDKDF (reference sequence).

J is TRBJ2-2 and V is TRBV7-9; weak D call: TRBD2 (6 bases). The germline V gene encodes CDR1 SEHNR and CDR2 FQNEAQ (reference sequence). The CDR3 has 16 residues. Trimming shortened V by 1 base and J by 5 bases, and 14 bases separated the two germline ends. The CDR3 nucleotides are TGTGCCAGCAGCTTAGGTCGCTCGGGGGAAACCGGGGAGCTGTTTTTT. Residues: CASSLGRSGETGELFF. The variable domain in full, completed from reference TRBV7-9 and TRBJ2-2, reads DTGVSQNPRHKITKRGQNVTFRCDPISEHNRLYWYRQTLGQGPEFLTYFQNEAQLEKSRLLSDRFSAERPKGSFSTLEIQRTEQGDSAMYLCASSLGRSGETGELFFGEGSRLTVL.

The rearrangement joins TRBV27 to TRBJ1-5; D not certain. Germline V gives CDR1 MNHEY, CDR2 SMNVEV (reference sequence). With 1 base removed from V and 0 bases from J, the gap between germline ends came to 7 bases. The CDR3 covers 15 residues. CDR3 sequence reads: CASSLYRYSNQPQHF. The CDR3 DNA reads TGTGCCAGCAGTTTATACCGATATAGCAATCAGCCCCAGCATTTT.

This chain links TRBV13 with TRBJ2-7, with D perhaps matching TRBD1 or TRBD2 (5 bases each). The V gene's germline CDR1 is PRHDT and CDR2 FYEKMQ (reference sequence). The CDR3 sequence is 14 residues long. Trimming pared 1 base from V and 5 bases from J, leaving 12 bases between. The CDR3 is CASSLERTSNEQYF. The CDR3 coding sequence is TGTGCCAGCAGCTTAGAGCGGACATCCAACGAGCAGTACTTC. Full variable domain (remainder filled in from reference TRBV13 and TRBJ2-7): AAGVIQSPRHLIKEKRETATLKCYPIPRHDTVYWYQQGPGQDPQFLISFYEKMQSDKGSIPDRFSAQQFSDYHSELNMSSLELGDSALYFCASSLERTSNEQYFGPGTRLTVT.

The chain links TRBV27 to TRBJ2-1; D not resolved. Germline V CDR1 and CDR2: MNHEY, SMNVEV (reference sequence). The length of the CDR3 is 12 residues. Trimming cost V 6 bases and J 10 bases, with 13 bases left between them. CDR3 in amino acids: CASRTTGPEQFF. The CDR3 nucleotides read TGTGCCAGCAGGACGACGGGTCCGGAGCAGTTCTTC.

This clonotype was detected once. This sequence joins TRBV12-3 or TRBV12-4 and TRBJ2-3; 8 positions match TRBD1. V dropped 2 bases and J dropped 4; count of bases not matched to a gene: 11. The CDR3 extends over 17 amino acids. This CDR3 is CASSLRAGGPGADTQYF. The CDR3 nucleotides are TGTGCCAGCAGTTTAAGGGCAGGGGGCCCTGGGGCAGATACGCAGTATTTT.

V usage is TRBV6-5 and J usage is TRBJ2-3; no firm D call. The CDR3 covers 14 residues. Germline CDR1 reads MNHEY; CDR2 reads SVGAGI. V lost 2 bases to trimming and J lost 4 bases, with 10 bases between them. The DNA of the CDR3 is TGTGCCAGCAGTTACCGTCCTAATCCAGATACGCAGTATTTT. This encodes CASSYRPNPDTQYF.

This chain joins TRBV4-3 and TRBJ2-6, with a possible D match to TRBD2 (6 bases). This CDR3 is built from 16 residues. Germline V gene lookup returns CDR1 LGHNA and CDR2 YSLEER. Trimming stripped 1 base from V and 2 bases from J, with 9 bases between. In DNA, the CDR3 is TGCGCCAGCAGCCAAGGGAGGGTTGCTGGGGCCAACGTCCTGACTTTC. This encodes CASSQGRVAGANVLTF.

The genes are TRBV5-4 and TRBJ1-2; D possibly corresponds to TRBD1 (5 bases). The CDR3 runs to 14 residues. CDR1 SGHNT and CDR2 YYREEE come from the germline V gene (reference sequence). With 0 bases removed from V and 5 bases from J, the gap between germline ends came to 11 bases. CDR3 amino acids: CASSLEGSLYGYTF. The CDR3 DNA reads as TGTGCCAGCAGCTTGGAGGGGTCTCTTTATGGCTACACCTTC. The variable domain in full, with the rest retrieved from reference TRBV5-4 and TRBJ1-2, is ETGVTQSPTHLIKTRGQQVTLRCSSQSGHNTVSWYQQALGQGPQFIFQYYREEENGRGNFPPRFSGLQFPNYSSELNVNALELDDSALYLCASSLEGSLYGYTFGSGTRLTVV.

This sequence joins TRBV27 and TRBJ1-5; a possible D gene is TRBD1 (5 bases). The germline CDR1 and CDR2 sequences are MNHEY and SMNVEV (reference sequence). V lost 1 base to trimming and J lost 2 bases, with 9 bases between them. The CDR3 length is 15 residues. CDR3 protein: CASSLLWGGNQPQHF. In DNA form, the CDR3 reads TGTGCCAGCAGTTTATTGTGGGGCGGCAATCAGCCCCAGCATTTT.

This clonotype turned up a few times. The V and J genes are TRBV19 and TRBJ2-7, with D perhaps TRBD2 (7 bases). Germline V gene sequence: CDR1 LNHDA, CDR2 SQIVND (reference sequence). The CDR3 has 12 amino acids. The V end was cut by 5 bases, the J end by 5 bases, with 10 bases between. The CDR3 DNA is TGTGCCAGTAGTTGGGGGGGCAACGAGCAGTACTTC. This translates into CASSWGGNEQYF.

The chain couples TRBV20-1 to TRBJ2-1, with a possible D match to TRBD2 (5 bases). Trimming removed 5 bases from V and 9 bases from J, with 11 bases in between. This CDR3 region has 11 residues. In germline, CDR1 is DFQATT, CDR2 SNEGSKA (reference sequence). This CDR3 is CSAATSIEQFF. Written as DNA, the CDR3 is TGCAGTGCTGCTACTAGTATTGAGCAGTTCTTC.

This chain joins TRBV7-8 and TRBJ2-7; 7 nucleotides agree with TRBD2. The CDR3 is made up of 16 amino acids. Germline CDR1 SGHVS, CDR2 FQNEAQ. V dropped 1 base and J dropped 3; count of bases not matched to a gene: 9. CDR3 amino acids: CASSLERAGAVYEQYF. CDR3 in DNA: TGTGCCAGCAGCTTAGAGAGGGCGGGAGCGGTCTACGAGCAGTACTTC. The entire variable domain, with the rest obtained from reference TRBV7-8 and TRBJ2-7, is as follows: GAGVSQSPRYKVAKRGQDVALRCDPISGHVSLFWYQQALGQGPEFLTYFQNEAQLDKSGLPSDRFFAERPEGSVSTLKIQRTQQEDSAVYLCASSLERAGAVYEQYFGPGTRLTVT.

V gene TRBV12-3 or TRBV12-4 combines with J gene TRBJ2-1, with 8 bases fitting TRBD2. The CDR3 spans 16 residues. Unmatched junction bases numbered 11, after V lost 6 bases and J lost 4 bases. CDR3 sequence (DNA): TGTGCCAGCAGGGGTTTTAGCAGCGGGAGTTACAATGAGCAGTTCTTC. It translates to CASRGFSSGSYNEQFF.

This rearrangement joins TRBV28 to TRBJ2-3; tentatively, D is TRBD1 (6 bases). This CDR3 region has 15 residues. V lost 6 bases, J lost 4 bases, and 17 bases lay in between. CDR1 and CDR2 (germline): MDHEN, SYDVKM. CDR3 in DNA: TGTGCCAGCAGCCCAGGGGTTTTACCCGCAGATACGCAGTATTTT. Protein: CASSPGVLPADTQYF. The whole variable domain, remainder taken from reference TRBV28 and TRBJ2-3, is DVKVTQSSRYLVKRTGEKVFLECVQDMDHENMFWYRQDPGLGLRLIYFSYDVKMKEKGDIPEGYSVSREKKERFSLILESASTNQTSMYLCASSPGVLPADTQYFGPGTRLTVL.

The rearrangement joins TRBV27 to TRBJ2-1, with D possibly matching TRBD1 (6 bases). The V end lost 3 bases, the J end lost 1 base, and 10 bases lay between the germline ends. The CDR3 spans 15 residues. Germline V gene lookup returns CDR1 MNHEY and CDR2 SMNVEV (reference sequence). The CDR3 DNA sequence: TGTGCCAGCAGTTTCAGGGGCAATTCCTACAATGAGCAGTTCTTC. It translates to CASSFRGNSYNEQFF.

The V call is TRBV15, the J call TRBJ2-1; 10 nucleotides match TRBD2. This CDR3 is 16 amino acids long. With V trimmed by 1 base and J by 7 bases, 7 bases remained unmatched. Germline values: CDR1 LNHNV, CDR2 YYDKDF (reference sequence). CDR3 protein: CATSRAIGLAANEQFF. The CDR3 nucleotides read TGTGCCACCAGCAGAGCGATCGGACTAGCGGCTAATGAGCAGTTCTTC.

This chain uses TRBV29-1 with TRBJ1-1, with 9 nucleotides matching TRBD1. With V trimmed by 0 bases and J by 0 bases, 2 bases remained unmatched. The germline V gene encodes CDR1 SQVTM and CDR2 ANQGSEA. The CDR3 covers 15 residues. The CDR3 DNA reads as TGCAGCGTTGAAGACGGGACAGGGATGAACACTGAAGCTTTCTTT. Translation gives CSVEDGTGMNTEAFF.

The V gene is TRBV20-1, the J gene TRBJ2-3; D remains ambiguous. Trimming pared 5 bases from V and 4 bases from J, leaving 13 bases between. In germline, CDR1 is DFQATT, CDR2 SNEGSKA (reference sequence). The CDR3 has 13 amino acids. The CDR3 reads CSACQVFADTQYF. The CDR3 DNA is TGCAGTGCTTGCCAGGTTTTCGCAGATACGCAGTATTTT.

V usage is TRBV9 and J usage is TRBJ2-3; possibly TRBD1 for D (6 bases). The germline V gene has CDR1 SGDLS and CDR2 YYNGEE. Trimming took 0 bases from V and 4 from J, leaving 15 bases between them. The CDR3 is 16 amino acids. The CDR3 protein is CASSVEGGEVADTQYF. In DNA form, the CDR3 reads TGTGCCAGCAGCGTAGAAGGGGGAGAAGTAGCAGATACGCAGTATTTT.

This chain connects TRBV9 to TRBJ2-1; D is ambiguous. The CDR3 is 15 amino acids. V was shortened by 0 bases and J by 3 bases, with 10 bases between the two germline ends. CDR1 and CDR2 from the germline V gene are SGDLS and YYNGEE. CDR3 amino acids: CASSVADADYNEQFF. Written as DNA, the CDR3 is TGTGCCAGCAGCGTAGCCGACGCGGACTACAATGAGCAGTTCTTC.

The V gene is TRBV4-2, the J gene TRBJ2-2, with 9 bases fitting TRBD2. The J segment lost 5 bases and the V segment lost 1 base, leaving 8 bases of the junction unmatched. Germline lookup yields CDR1 LGHNA and CDR2 YNFKEQ. This CDR3 comprises 17 residues. CDR3 sequence: CASSQVFQAGGTGELFF. In DNA, the CDR3 is TGTGCCAGCAGCCAAGTATTCCAAGCGGGAGGAACCGGGGAGCTGTTTTTT.

J is TRBJ1-1 and V is TRBV7-9; D uncertain. The CDR3 runs 13 residues. CDR1 is SEHNR, CDR2 FQNEAQ, per germline (reference sequence). V lost 5 bases, J lost 2 bases, and 9 bases lay in between. The chain's CDR3 is CASSRTANTEAFF. The CDR3 DNA is TGTGCCAGCAGCCGGACGGCAAACACTGAAGCTTTCTTT.

The chain joins TRBV15 to TRBJ2-5; D is possibly TRBD1 (6 bases). The ends were cut back, 1 base at V and 5 bases at J, with 8 bases in the middle. The CDR3 extends over 13 amino acids. The germline gives CDR1 LNHNV, CDR2 YYDKDF (reference sequence). The chain's CDR3 is CATSRARGETQYF. In nucleotides, the CDR3 is TGTGCCACCAGCAGAGCGAGGGGGGAGACCCAGTACTTC.

V is TRBV9 and J is TRBJ2-1, with a possible D match to TRBD1 (6 bases). The CDR3 covers 13 residues. V gave up 4 bases and J gave up 4 bases, with 9 bases separating them. Germline V lookup: CDR1 SGDLS, CDR2 YYNGEE. The CDR3 DNA is TGTGCCAGCAGCCCAGGACAGTACAATGAGCAGTTCTTC. Translation gives CASSPGQYNEQFF.